This is a list of T cell receptor beta chains from one sample in a study of T cells in tumors after PD-1 blockade. Method: immunoSEQ multiplex PCR; TCRdb's copy keeps in-frame clones and lacks some. The sample includes under 75,000 clones, roughly 70% of them seen just once. The material sequenced was PBMCs, taken after anti-PD-1 treatment. Receptors originate from a human donor with basal cell carcinoma. The CDR3 runs from the conserved cysteine through the conserved F or W. The D gene is left open where the match is weak. Rows may omit the clone size; those that give it use once, few, many or a size class.

>TRBV6-5|TRBJ2-5|-|14|-
CASRTGVGAETQYF
TGTGCCAGCAGGACCGGGGTGGGAGCGGAGACCCAGTACTTC
>TRBV28|TRBJ2-3|-|14|TRBD2
CASLAGGRTDTQYF
TGTGCCAGCTTAGCGGGGGGAAGGACAGATACGCAGTATTTT
>TRBV2|TRBJ2-3|-|11|-
CAGRRADTQYF
TGTGCCGGTCGGAGGGCAGATACGCAGTATTTT
>TRBV6-4|TRBJ2-2|once|14|-
CASSADKNTGELFF
TGTGCCAGCAGTGCCGACAAGAACACCGGGGAGCTGTTTTTT
>TRBV27|TRBJ1-1|-|14|-
CASSLSDGNTEAFF
TGTGCCAGCAGTTTATCTGACGGTAACACTGAAGCTTTCTTT
>TRBV3-1/TRBV3-2|TRBJ2-7|once|15|TRBD2
CASSQLRGGNGEQYF
TGTGCCAGCAGCCAGTTACGGGGGGGCAACGGCGAGCAGTACTTC
>TRBV14|TRBJ2-7|-|14|-
CASSPTSYRVEQYF
TGTGCCAGCAGCCCAACTTCTTACAGGGTCGAGCAGTACTTC
>TRBV7-9|TRBJ2-2|-|19|TRBD2
CASSSPGLAGGANTGELFF
TGTGCCAGCAGCTCGCCGGGACTAGCGGGGGGGGCGAACACCGGGGAGCTGTTTTTT
>TRBV27|TRBJ2-2|-|18|-
CVLLAPARKDLFPGELFF
TGTGTCCTCTTAGCCCCTGCCCGAAAGGACTTATTCCCCGGGGAGCTGTTTTTT
>TRBV5-1|TRBJ2-5|-|16|TRBD2
CASSPGLAGNQETQYF
TGCGCCAGCAGCCCAGGACTAGCGGGGAACCAAGAGACCCAGTACTTC
>TRBV5-1|TRBJ2-7|-|17|TRBD1
CASSLAGDSFIVYEQYF
TGCGCCAGCAGCTTGGCCGGGGACAGTTTTATAGTATACGAGCAGTACTTC
>TRBV6-4|TRBJ2-1|-|14|TRBD2
CASSDSGGANEQFF
TGTGCCAGCAGTGACAGCGGGGGGGCCAATGAGCAGTTCTTC
>TRBV12-3/TRBV12-4|TRBJ1-1|-|13|-
CASSLQGEGEAFF
TGTGCCAGCAGTTTACAGGGTGAGGGTGAAGCTTTCTTT
>TRBV2|TRBJ2-2|-|14|TRBD2
CASSGASGGGELFF
TGTGCCAGCAGTGGCGCTAGCGGAGGGGGGGAGCTGTTTTTT
>TRBV7-2|TRBJ1-5|-|15|-
CASSLYGGIDQPQHF
TGTGCCAGCAGCTTGTACGGAGGGATAGATCAGCCCCAGCATTTT
>TRBV9|TRBJ2-3|-|15|TRBD2
CASSVTAGEADTQYF
TGTGCCAGCAGCGTTACAGCGGGGGAGGCAGATACGCAGTATTTT
>TRBV7-9|TRBJ2-7|few|12|-
CASKDSSYEQYF
TGTGCCAGCAAGGACAGCTCCTACGAGCAGTACTTC
>TRBV4-2|TRBJ1-4|-|14|-
CASSQDRANEKLFF
TGTGCCAGCAGCCAAGATAGGGCTAATGAAAAACTGTTTTTT
>TRBV19|TRBJ2-2|-|15|-
CASTGRDFYTGELFF
TGTGCCAGTACGGGCCGGGACTTCTACACCGGGGAGCTGTTTTTT
>TRBV14|TRBJ1-6|-|13|-
CASSLSGDSPLHF
TGTGCCAGCAGCCTCTCCGGGGATTCACCCCTCCACTTT
>TRBV5-6|TRBJ1-6|-|14|TRBD1
CASSLEVGGSPLHF
TGTGCCAGCAGCTTGGAAGTAGGGGGCTCACCCCTCCACTTT
>TRBV5-1|TRBJ2-3|-|18|TRBD2
CASSLGLAGGHSTDTQYF
TGCGCCAGCAGCCTAGGACTAGCGGGGGGGCATAGCACAGATACGCAGTATTTT
>TRBV6-5|TRBJ2-1|few|11|-
CASRNYNEQFF
TGTGCCAGCAGGAATTACAATGAGCAGTTCTTC
>TRBV5-8|TRBJ1-2|once|15|-
CASSRRGSTNYGYTF
TGTGCCAGCAGCCGGAGGGGGTCTACTAACTATGGCTACACCTTC
>TRBV29-1|TRBJ2-3|-|15|TRBD2
CSVHFLAGDTDTQYF
TGCAGCGTTCATTTTTTAGCGGGGGACACAGATACGCAGTATTTT
>TRBV6-1|TRBJ2-7|-|16|TRBD1
CASSEDAGTGSHEQYF
TGTGCCAGCAGTGAAGATGCCGGGACAGGGTCCCACGAGCAGTACTTC
>TRBV5-6|TRBJ2-5|few|14|-
CASSSGLNLETQYF
TGTGCCAGCAGCTCGGGACTCAATTTGGAGACCCAGTACTTC
>TRBV27|TRBJ1-5|-|14|-
CASSLQGSNQPQHF
TGTGCCAGCAGTTTACAGGGGAGCAATCAGCCCCAGCATTTT
>TRBV30|TRBJ2-1|-|13|TRBD2
CASNSGGNNEQFF
TGTGCCTCAAATAGCGGGGGTAACAATGAGCAGTTCTTC
>TRBV11-3|TRBJ2-3|-|15|TRBD1
CASSSGTGSTDTQYF
TGTGCCAGCAGCTCCGGGACAGGGAGCACAGATACGCAGTATTTT
>TRBV6-1|TRBJ2-3|-|14|-
CASSEVRGPDTQYF
TGTGCCAGCAGTGAAGTGCGGGGCCCAGATACGCAGTATTTT
>TRBV29-1|TRBJ1-2|-|13|TRBD1
CSVRDSALSGYTF
TGCAGCGTTCGGGACAGTGCCCTCTCCGGCTACACCTTC
>TRBV28|TRBJ2-3|few|15|TRBD2
CASRRGGAGTDTQYF
TGTGCCAGCAGGCGGGGAGGGGCCGGCACAGATACGCAGTATTTT
>TRBV30|TRBJ2-5|-|14|-
CAWNGGKRKETQYF
TGTGCCTGGAATGGGGGGAAGCGTAAAGAGACCCAGTACTTC
>TRBV13|TRBJ1-3|once|14|-
CASGDSFSGNTIYF
TGTGCCAGCGGCGACAGTTTCTCTGGAAACACCATATATTTT
>TRBV9|TRBJ2-6|-|14|-
CASKRGSGANVLTF
TGTGCCAGCAAGAGGGGGTCTGGGGCCAACGTCCTGACTTTC
>TRBV6-4|TRBJ2-6|-|14|-
CASSDRSGANVLTF
TGTGCCAGCAGCGACCGGTCTGGGGCCAACGTCCTGACTTTC
>TRBV5-1|TRBJ2-1|-|15|-
CASTSGSSQRGEQFF
TGCGCCAGCACCTCGGGGAGTTCTCAAAGGGGTGAGCAGTTCTTC
>TRBV5-6|TRBJ1-2|-|14|-
CASSPPEDSYGYTF
TGTGCCAGCAGCCCCCCGGAGGACAGCTATGGCTACACCTTC
>TRBV3-1/TRBV3-2|TRBJ1-6|many|17|-
CASSQDLGGVNNSPLHF
TGTGCCAGCAGCCAAGATCTAGGGGGTGTAAATAATTCACCCCTCCACTTT
>TRBV27|TRBJ2-3|-|11|-
CASIPPLEQYF
TGTGCCAGCATCCCCCCTCTGGAGCAGTATTTT
>TRBV6-5|TRBJ2-7|few|11|-
CASSKSYEQYF
TGTGCCAGCAGTAAGTCCTACGAGCAGTACTTC
>TRBV28|TRBJ2-1|-|16|-
CASSLAGLSSYNEQFF
TGTGCCAGCAGTTTAGCGGGGCTGAGCTCCTACAATGAGCAGTTCTTC
>TRBV2|TRBJ2-2|-|16|TRBD2
CASSETSGGAGGELFF
TGTGCCAGCAGTGAAACTAGCGGGGGGGCCGGCGGGGAGCTGTTTTTT
>TRBV28|TRBJ2-1|-|15|-
CASSSPAQRYNEQFF
TGTGCCAGCAGTTCGCCAGCCCAACGATACAATGAGCAGTTCTTC